This T cell receptor (beta chain) was captured in a study of cytomegalovirus exposure and HLA in healthy donors. PCR involved 60 Vbeta and 13 Jbeta primers. Libraries were prepared by immunoSEQ multiplex PCR; TCRdb keeps only in-frame clonotypes and omits some of them. There are more than 95,000 clones in the sample; approximately 83% occur only once, and about 5.9% lies in the top ten. V lost 2 bases, J lost 1 base, and 15 bases lay in between. The germline gives CDR1 MNHEY, CDR2 SVGAGI. The CDR3 runs to 16 residues. The sequence was obtained from a man aged 18 to 29 in good health and CMV-seronegative. The sample consisted of PBMCs. The rearrangement links TRBV6-5 to TRBJ2-7; D is perhaps TRBD2 (5 bases). The CDR3 loop reads CASSYRGIEGSYEQYF. DNA of the CDR3: TGTGCCAGCAGTTACCGAGGGATCGAGGGATCCTACGAGCAGTACTTC.